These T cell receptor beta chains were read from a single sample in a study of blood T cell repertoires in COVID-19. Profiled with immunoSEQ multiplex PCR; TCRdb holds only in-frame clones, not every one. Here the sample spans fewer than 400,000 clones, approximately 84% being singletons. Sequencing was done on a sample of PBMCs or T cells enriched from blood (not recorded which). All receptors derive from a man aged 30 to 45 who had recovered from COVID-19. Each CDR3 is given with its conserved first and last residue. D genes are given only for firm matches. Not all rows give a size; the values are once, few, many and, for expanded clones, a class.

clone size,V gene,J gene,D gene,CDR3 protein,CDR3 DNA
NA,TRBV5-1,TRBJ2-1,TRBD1,CASSTGTGGGEQFF,TGCGCCAGCAGCACCGGGACAGGGGGCGGTGAGCAGTTCTTC
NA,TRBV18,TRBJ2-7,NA,CASSPTSRPYEQYF,TGTGCCAGCTCACCCACTAGTCGACCCTACGAGCAGTACTTC
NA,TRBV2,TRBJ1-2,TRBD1,CASRTGGYYGYTF,TGTGCCAGCAGGACAGGGGGGTACTATGGCTACACCTTC
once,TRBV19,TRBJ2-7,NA,CASSISRGPSYEQYF,TGTGCCAGTAGTATAAGCCGAGGGCCGTCCTACGAGCAGTACTTC
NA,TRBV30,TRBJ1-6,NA,CAWSAETGGSPLHF,TGTGCCTGGAGTGCCGAGACAGGCGGGTCACCCCTCCACTTT
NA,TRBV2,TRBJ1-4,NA,CASDIVGNEKLFF,TGTGCCAGTGACATAGTTGGGAATGAAAAACTGTTTTTT
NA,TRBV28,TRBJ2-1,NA,CASSLTEYNEQFF,TGTGCCAGCAGTTTAACAGAGTACAATGAGCAGTTCTTC
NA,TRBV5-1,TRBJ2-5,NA,CASSLAATTQETQYF,TGCGCCAGCAGCTTGGCCGCGACAACGCAAGAGACCCAGTACTTC
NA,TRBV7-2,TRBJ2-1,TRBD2,CASRAGGQRNEQFF,TGTGCCAGCAGGGCGGGGGGGCAGCGAAATGAGCAGTTCTTC
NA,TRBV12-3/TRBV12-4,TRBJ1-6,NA,CASRGRHNSPLHF,TGTGCCAGCCGGGGTAGGCATAATTCACCCCTCCACTTT
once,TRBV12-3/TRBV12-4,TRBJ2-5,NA,CASSSGGTQYF,TGTGCCAGCAGTTCCGGGGGGACCCAGTACTTC
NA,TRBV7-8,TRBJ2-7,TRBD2,CASSATSGKSEQYF,TGTGCCAGCAGCGCGACTAGCGGAAAGAGCGAGCAGTACTTC
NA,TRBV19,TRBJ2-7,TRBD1,CARDSLYEQYF,TGTGCCCGGGACAGCCTCTACGAGCAGTACTTC
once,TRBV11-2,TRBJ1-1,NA,CASSLGLRNTEAFF,TGTGCCAGCAGCTTGGGACTCCGGAACACTGAAGCTTTCTTT
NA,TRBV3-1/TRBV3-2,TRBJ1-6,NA,CASSPFNSPLHF,TGTGCCAGCAGCCCGTTCAATTCACCCCTCCACTTT
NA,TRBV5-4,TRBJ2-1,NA,CASSLKGGQYNEQFF,TGTGCCAGCAGCTTGAAGGGTGGACAGTATAATGAGCAGTTCTTC
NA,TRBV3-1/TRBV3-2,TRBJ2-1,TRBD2,CASSQDRPRLLAGDYNEQFF,TGTGCCAGCAGCCAAGATCGGCCCCGTTTACTAGCGGGAGACTACAATGAGCAGTTCTTC
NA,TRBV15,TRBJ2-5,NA,CATSTSGTQYF,TGTGCCACCAGCACCTCGGGGACCCAGTACTTC
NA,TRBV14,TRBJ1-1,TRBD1,CASSRDRATEAFF,TGTGCCAGCAGCCGGGACAGGGCCACTGAAGCTTTCTTT
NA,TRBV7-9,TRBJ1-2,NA,CASSLEQGIGGYTF,TGTGCCAGCAGCTTAGAGCAGGGGATCGGCGGCTACACCTTC
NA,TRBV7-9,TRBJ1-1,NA,CASRPLGGGNTEAFF,TGTGCCAGCCGCCCGTTAGGGGGGGGAAACACTGAAGCTTTCTTT
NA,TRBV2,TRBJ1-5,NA,CASSTGLGGNQPQHF,TGTGCCAGCAGTACCGGCCTAGGAGGCAATCAGCCCCAGCATTTT
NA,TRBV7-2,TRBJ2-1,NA,CASIPPTSPSEQFF,TGTGCCAGCATCCCCCCTACTAGCCCCAGTGAGCAGTTCTTC
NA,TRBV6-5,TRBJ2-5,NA,CASEDFAKETQYF,TGTGCCAGCGAAGACTTCGCCAAAGAGACCCAGTACTTC
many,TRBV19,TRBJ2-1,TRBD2,CASKGLAGSSEQFF,TGTGCCAGCAAGGGACTAGCGGGGAGCAGCGAGCAGTTCTTC
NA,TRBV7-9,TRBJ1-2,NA,CASSLAAASYGYTF,TGTGCCAGCAGCTTAGCGGCGGCATCCTATGGCTACACCTTC
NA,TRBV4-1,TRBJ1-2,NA,CASSQGTIYGYTF,TGCGCCAGCAGCCAAGGAACTATCTATGGCTACACCTTC
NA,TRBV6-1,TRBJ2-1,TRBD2,CASSQAGASYNEQFF,TGTGCCAGCAGTCAAGCGGGAGCCTCCTACAATGAGCAGTTCTTC
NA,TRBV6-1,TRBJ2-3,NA,CASSRDLSTDTQYF,TGTGCCAGCAGCCGGGACTTGAGCACAGATACGCAGTATTTT
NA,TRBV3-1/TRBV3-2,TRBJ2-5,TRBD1,CASSVGDRGRQETQYF,TGTGCCAGCAGCGTAGGGGACAGGGGGCGCCAAGAGACCCAGTACTTC
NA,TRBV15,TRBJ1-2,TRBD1,CATSRGQGAGYGYTF,TGTGCCACCAGCAGGGGACAGGGGGCGGGATATGGCTACACCTTC
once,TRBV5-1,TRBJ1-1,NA,CASSLAAGLLEAFF,TGCGCCAGCAGCTTGGCCGCAGGCCTCCTTGAAGCTTTCTTT
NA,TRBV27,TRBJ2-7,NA,CASSGRDGSSYEQYF,TGTGCCAGCAGTGGCCGGGACGGGAGCTCCTACGAGCAGTACTTC
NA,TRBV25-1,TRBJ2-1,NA,CASTPSVEFPSYNEQFF,TGTGCCAGCACCCCGAGTGTAGAGTTTCCATCCTACAATGAGCAGTTCTTC
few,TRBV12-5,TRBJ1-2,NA,CASARDLIYGYTF,TGTGCTAGTGCCAGGGACTTAATCTATGGCTACACCTTC
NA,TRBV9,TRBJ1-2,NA,CASSVDPRGYTF,TGTGCCAGCAGCGTAGACCCCAGGGGCTACACCTTC
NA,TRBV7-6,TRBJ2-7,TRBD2,CASSLGAGANYEQYF,TGTGCCAGCAGCTTAGGAGCGGGGGCAAACTACGAGCAGTACTTC
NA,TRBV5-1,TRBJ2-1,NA,CASSLAAVNEQFF,TGCGCCAGCAGCTTGGCTGCGGTCAATGAGCAGTTCTTC
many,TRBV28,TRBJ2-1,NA,CATKRTSSSYNEQFF,TGTGCCACAAAACGGACTTCCAGCTCCTACAATGAGCAGTTCTTC
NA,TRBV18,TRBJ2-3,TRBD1,CASIHRDRGSADTQYF,TGTGCCAGCATTCACCGGGACAGGGGGAGCGCAGATACGCAGTATTTT
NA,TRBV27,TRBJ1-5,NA,CASSLDRKRNQPQHF,TGTGCCAGCAGTTTAGACAGAAAGCGCAATCAGCCCCAGCATTTT
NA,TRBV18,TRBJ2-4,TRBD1,CASSPRRTGGINIQYF,TGTGCCAGCTCACCACGGCGGACAGGGGGTATCAACATTCAGTACTTC